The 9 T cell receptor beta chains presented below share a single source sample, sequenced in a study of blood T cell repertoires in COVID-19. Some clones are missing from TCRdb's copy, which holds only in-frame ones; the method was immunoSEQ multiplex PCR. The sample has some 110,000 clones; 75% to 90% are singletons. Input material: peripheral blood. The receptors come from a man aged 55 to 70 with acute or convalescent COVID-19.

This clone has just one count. CDR3 residues: CASSWGPGANEKLFF. DNA for the CDR3: TGCGCCAGCAGCTGGGGACCGGGAGCTAATGAAAAACTGTTTTTT. The chain joins TRBV5-1 to TRBJ1-4, with D possibly TRBD1 on 5 matching bases. V lost 3 bases, J lost 3 bases, and 12 bases lay in between. Germline CDR1 is SGHRS and CDR2 is YFSETQ. The CDR3 loop spans 15 amino acids.

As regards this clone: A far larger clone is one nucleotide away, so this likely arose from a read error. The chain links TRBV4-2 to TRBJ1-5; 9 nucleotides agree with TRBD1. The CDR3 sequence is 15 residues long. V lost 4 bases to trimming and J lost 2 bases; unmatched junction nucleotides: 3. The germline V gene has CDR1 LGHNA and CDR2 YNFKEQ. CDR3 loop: CASSPRQGGNQPQHF. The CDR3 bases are TGTGCCAGCAGCCCCCGACAGGGGGGCAATCAGCCCCAGCATTTT.

The CDR3 DNA reads TGTGCCAACGGGAGGGGAGAGACCCAGTACTTC. It codes for CANGRGETQYF. The V and J genes are TRBV6-5 and TRBJ2-5, with 8 bases that match TRBD2. The J segment lost 4 bases and the V segment lost 10 bases, leaving 2 bases of the junction unmatched. The V gene's germline CDR1 is MNHEY and CDR2 SVGAGI. CDR3 size: 11 residues.

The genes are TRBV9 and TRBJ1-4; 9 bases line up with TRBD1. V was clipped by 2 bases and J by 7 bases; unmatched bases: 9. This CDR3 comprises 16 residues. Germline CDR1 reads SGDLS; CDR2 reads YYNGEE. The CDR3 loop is CASSVTGGQVVEKLFF. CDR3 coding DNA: TGTGCCAGCAGCGTGACAGGGGGACAGGTTGTTGAAAAACTGTTTTTT.

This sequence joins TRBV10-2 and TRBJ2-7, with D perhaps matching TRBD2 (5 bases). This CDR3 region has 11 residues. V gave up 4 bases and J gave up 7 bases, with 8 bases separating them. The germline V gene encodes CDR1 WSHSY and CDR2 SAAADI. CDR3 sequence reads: CASSGGWEQYV. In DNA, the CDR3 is TGCGCCAGCAGTGGAGGGTGGGAGCAGTACGTC.

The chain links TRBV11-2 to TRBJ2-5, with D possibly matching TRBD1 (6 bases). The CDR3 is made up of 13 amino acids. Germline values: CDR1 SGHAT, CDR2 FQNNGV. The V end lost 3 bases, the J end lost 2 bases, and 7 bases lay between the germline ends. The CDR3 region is CASSFGQQETQYF. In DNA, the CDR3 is TGTGCCAGCAGCTTCGGACAGCAAGAGACCCAGTACTTC.

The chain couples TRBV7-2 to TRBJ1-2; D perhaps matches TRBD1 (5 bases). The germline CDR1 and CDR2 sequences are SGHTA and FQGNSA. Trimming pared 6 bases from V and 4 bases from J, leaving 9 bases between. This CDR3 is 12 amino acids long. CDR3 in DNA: TGTGCCAGCAGTTCAAGGGGCTATGGCTACACCTTC. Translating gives CASSSRGYGYTF.

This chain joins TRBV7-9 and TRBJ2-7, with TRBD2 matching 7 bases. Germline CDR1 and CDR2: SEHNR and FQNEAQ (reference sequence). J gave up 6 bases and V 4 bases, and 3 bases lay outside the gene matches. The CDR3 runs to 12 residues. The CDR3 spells CASSWGGGEQYF. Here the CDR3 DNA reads TGTGCCAGCAGCTGGGGCGGGGGCGAGCAGTACTTC.

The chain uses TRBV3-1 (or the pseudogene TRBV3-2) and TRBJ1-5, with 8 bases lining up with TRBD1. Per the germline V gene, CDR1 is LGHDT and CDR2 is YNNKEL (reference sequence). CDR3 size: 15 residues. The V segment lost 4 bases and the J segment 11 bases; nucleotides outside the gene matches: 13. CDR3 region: CASSLSGQGPETQHF. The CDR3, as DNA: TGTGCCAGCAGCCTTTCAGGACAGGGTCCTGAGACCCAGCATTTT.